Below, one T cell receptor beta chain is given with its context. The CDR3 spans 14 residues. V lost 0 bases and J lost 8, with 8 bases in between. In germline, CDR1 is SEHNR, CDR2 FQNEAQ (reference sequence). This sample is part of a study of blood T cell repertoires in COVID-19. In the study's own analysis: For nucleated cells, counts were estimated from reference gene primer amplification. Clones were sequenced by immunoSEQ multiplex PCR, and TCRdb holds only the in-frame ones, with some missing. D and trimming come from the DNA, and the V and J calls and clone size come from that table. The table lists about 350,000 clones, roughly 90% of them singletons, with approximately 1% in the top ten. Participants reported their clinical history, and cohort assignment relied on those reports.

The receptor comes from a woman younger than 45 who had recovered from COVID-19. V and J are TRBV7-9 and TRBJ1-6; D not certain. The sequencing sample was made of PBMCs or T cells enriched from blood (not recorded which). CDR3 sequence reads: CASSLARRDSPLHF. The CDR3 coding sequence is TGTGCCAGCAGCTTAGCGAGGAGGGATTCACCCCTCCACTTT.